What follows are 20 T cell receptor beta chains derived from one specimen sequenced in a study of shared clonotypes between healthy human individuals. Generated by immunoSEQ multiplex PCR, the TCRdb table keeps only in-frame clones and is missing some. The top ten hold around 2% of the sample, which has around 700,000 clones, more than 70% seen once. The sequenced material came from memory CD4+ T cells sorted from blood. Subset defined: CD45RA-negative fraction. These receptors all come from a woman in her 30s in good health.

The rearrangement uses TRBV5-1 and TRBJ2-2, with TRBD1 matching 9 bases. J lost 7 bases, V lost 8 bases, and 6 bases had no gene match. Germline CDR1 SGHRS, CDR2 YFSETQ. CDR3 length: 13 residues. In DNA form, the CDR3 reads TGCGCCAGTGGGACAGGGTCCAGCGGGGAGCTGTTTTTT. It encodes CASGTGSSGELFF.

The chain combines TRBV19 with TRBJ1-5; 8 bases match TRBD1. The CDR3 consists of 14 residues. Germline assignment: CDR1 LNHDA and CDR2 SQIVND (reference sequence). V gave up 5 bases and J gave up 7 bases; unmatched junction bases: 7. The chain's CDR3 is CASSDDRGRQPQHF. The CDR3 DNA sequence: TGTGCCAGTAGTGACGACAGGGGTCGGCAGCCCCAGCATTTT.

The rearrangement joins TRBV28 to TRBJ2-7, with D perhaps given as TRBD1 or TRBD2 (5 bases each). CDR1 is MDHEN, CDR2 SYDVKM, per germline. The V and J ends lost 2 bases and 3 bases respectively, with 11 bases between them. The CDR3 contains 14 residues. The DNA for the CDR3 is TGTGCCAGCAGTTTACCGGGGCTGCGCTACGAGCAGTACTTC. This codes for CASSLPGLRYEQYF.

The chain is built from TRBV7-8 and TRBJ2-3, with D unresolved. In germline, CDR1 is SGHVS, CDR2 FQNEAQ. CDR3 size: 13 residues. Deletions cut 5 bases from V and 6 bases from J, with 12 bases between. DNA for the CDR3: TGTGCCAGCAGCCCTAGTCCAGCTGATACGCAGTATTTT. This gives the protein CASSPSPADTQYF.

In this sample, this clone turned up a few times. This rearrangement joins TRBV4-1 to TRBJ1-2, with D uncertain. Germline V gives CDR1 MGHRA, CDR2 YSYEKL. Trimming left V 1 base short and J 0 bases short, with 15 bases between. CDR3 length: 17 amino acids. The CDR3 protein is CASSQGPTSAPNYGYTF. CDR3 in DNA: TGCGCCAGCAGCCAAGGACCGACTTCGGCCCCTAACTATGGCTACACCTTC.

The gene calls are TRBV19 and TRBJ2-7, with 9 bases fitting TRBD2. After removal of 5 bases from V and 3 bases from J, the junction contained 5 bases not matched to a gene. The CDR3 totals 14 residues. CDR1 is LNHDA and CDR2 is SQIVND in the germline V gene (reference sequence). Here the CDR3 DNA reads TGTGCCAGTAGTGACAGCGGGAGGTTCTACGAGCAGTACTTC. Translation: CASSDSGRFYEQYF.

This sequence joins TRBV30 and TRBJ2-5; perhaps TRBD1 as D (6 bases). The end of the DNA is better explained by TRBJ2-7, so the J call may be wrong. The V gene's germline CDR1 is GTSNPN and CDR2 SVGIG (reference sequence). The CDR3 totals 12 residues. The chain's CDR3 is CAGWDMSYEQYF. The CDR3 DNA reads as TGTGCCGGGTGGGACATGTCCTACGAGCAGTACTTC.

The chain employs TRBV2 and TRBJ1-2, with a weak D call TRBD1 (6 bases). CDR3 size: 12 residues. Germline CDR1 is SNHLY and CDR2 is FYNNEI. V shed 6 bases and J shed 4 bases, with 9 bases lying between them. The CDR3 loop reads CASSTGPYGYTF. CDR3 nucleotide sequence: TGTGCCAGCAGCACAGGGCCCTATGGCTACACCTTC.

The DNA of the CDR3 is TGTGCCAGCAGAATGGGGCTATCGATTATAGATACGCAGTATTTT. It translates to CASRMGLSIIDTQYF. The chain is built from TRBV2 and TRBJ2-3; a weak D match, TRBD1 (5 bases). CDR3 length: 15 amino acids. Germline CDR1 reads SNHLY; CDR2 reads FYNNEI. V dropped 6 bases and J dropped 5 bases, with 18 bases sitting between them.

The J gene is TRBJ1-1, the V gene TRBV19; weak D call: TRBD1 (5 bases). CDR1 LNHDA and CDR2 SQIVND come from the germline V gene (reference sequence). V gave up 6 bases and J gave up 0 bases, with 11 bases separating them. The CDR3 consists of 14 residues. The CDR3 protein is CASRPNRMNTEAFF. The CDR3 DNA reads TGTGCCAGTAGACCCAACAGGATGAACACTGAAGCTTTCTTT.

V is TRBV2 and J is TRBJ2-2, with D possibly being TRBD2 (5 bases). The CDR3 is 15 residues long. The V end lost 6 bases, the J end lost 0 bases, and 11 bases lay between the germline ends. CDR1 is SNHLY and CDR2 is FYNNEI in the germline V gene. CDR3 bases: TGTGCCAGCAGGCAATTCGGGGCGAACACCGGGGAGCTGTTTTTT. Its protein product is CASRQFGANTGELFF.

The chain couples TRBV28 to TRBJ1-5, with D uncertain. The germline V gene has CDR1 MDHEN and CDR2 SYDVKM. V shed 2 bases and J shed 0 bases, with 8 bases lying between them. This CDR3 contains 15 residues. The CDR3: CASSLRTASNQPQHF. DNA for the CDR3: TGTGCCAGCAGTTTAAGAACGGCTAGCAATCAGCCCCAGCATTTT.

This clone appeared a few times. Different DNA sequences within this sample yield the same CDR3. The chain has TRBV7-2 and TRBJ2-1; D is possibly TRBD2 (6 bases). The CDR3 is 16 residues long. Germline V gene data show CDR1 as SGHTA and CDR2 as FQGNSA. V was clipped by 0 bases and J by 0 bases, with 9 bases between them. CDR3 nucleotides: TGTGCCAGCAGCTTAGCTAGCGGCTCCTCCTACAATGAGCAGTTCTTC. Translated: CASSLASGSSYNEQFF. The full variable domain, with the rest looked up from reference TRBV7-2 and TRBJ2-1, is GAGVSQSPSNKVTEKGKDVELRCDPISGHTALYWYRQSLGQGLEFLIYFQGNSAPDKSGLPSDRFSAERTGGSVSTLTIQRTQQEDSAVYLCASSLASGSSYNEQFFGPGTRLTVL.

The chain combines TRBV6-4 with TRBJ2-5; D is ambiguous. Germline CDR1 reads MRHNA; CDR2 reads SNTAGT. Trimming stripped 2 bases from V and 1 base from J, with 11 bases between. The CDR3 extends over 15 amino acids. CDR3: CASSDTAEPQETQYF. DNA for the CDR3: TGTGCCAGCAGTGACACGGCAGAACCCCAAGAGACCCAGTACTTC.

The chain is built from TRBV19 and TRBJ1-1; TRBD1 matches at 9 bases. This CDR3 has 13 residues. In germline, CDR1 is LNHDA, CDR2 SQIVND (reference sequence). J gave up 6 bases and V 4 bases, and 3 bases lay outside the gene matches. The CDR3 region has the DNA TGTGCCAGTAGTACGGACAGGGGACCTGAAGCTTTCTTT. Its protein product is CASSTDRGPEAFF.

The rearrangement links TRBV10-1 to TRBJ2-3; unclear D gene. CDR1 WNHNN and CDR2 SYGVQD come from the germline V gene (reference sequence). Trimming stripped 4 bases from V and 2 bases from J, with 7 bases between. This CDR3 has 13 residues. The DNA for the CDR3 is TGCGCCAGCAGTGGAGCTAACACAGATACGCAGTATTTT. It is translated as CASSGANTDTQYF.

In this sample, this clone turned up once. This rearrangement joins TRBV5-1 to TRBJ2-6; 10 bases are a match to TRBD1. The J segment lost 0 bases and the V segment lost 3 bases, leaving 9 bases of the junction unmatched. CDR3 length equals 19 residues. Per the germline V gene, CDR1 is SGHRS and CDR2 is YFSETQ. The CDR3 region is CASSYRPGQGSSGANVLTF. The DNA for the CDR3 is TGCGCCAGCAGCTACCGACCGGGACAGGGGAGCTCTGGGGCCAACGTCCTGACTTTC.

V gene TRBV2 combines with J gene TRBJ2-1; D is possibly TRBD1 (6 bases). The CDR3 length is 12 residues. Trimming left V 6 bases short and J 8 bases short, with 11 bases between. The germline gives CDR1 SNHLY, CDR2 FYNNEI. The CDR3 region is CASRAGVYEQFF. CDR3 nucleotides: TGTGCCAGCAGAGCAGGGGTGTATGAGCAGTTCTTC. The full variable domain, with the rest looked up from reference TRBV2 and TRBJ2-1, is EPEVTQTPSHQVTQMGQEVILRCVPISNHLYFYWYRQILGQKVEFLVSFYNNEISEKSEIFDDQFSVERPDGSNFTLKIRSTKLEDSAMYFCASRAGVYEQFFGPGTRLTVL.

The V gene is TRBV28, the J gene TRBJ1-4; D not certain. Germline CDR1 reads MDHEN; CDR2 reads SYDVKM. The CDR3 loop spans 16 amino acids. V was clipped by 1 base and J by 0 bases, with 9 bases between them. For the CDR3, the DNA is TGTGCCAGCAGTTTATTTGAGGCAGCAACTAATGAAAAACTGTTTTTT. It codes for CASSLFEAATNEKLFF.

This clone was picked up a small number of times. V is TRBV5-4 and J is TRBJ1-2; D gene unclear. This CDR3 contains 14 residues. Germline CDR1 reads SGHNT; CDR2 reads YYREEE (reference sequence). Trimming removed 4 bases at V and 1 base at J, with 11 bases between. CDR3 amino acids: CASSAGQDNYGYTF. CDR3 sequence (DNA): TGTGCCAGCAGCGCTGGTCAGGATAACTATGGCTACACCTTC.